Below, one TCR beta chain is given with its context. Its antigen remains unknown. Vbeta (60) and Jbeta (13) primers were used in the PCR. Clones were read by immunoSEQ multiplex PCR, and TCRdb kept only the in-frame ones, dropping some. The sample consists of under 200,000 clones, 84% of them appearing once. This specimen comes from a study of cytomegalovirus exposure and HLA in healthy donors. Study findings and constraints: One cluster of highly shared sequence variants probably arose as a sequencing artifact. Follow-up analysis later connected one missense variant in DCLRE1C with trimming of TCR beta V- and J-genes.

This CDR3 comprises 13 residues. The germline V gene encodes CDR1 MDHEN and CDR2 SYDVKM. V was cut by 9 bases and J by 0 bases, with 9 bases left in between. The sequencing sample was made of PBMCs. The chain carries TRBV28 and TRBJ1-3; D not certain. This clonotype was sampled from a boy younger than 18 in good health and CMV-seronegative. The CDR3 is CASRHHSGNTIYF. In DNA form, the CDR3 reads TGTGCCAGTAGACACCACTCTGGAAACACCATATATTTT. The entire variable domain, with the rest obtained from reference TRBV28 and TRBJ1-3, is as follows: DVKVTQSSRYLVKRTGEKVFLECVQDMDHENMFWYRQDPGLGLRLIYFSYDVKMKEKGDIPEGYSVSREKKERFSLILESASTNQTSMYLCASRHHSGNTIYFGEGSWLTVV.